The following is a T cell receptor (beta chain) sequence with its context. This entry is derived from a study of T cell changes during pregnancy in multiple sclerosis. TCRdb keeps only in-frame clones here, not all; method: immunoSEQ multiplex PCR. The data hold approximately 42,000 clones, with approximately 80% observed a single time. The CDR3 has 15 amino acids. J gave up 5 bases and V 6 bases, and 11 bases lay outside the gene matches. Germline-derived CDR1 and CDR2 are SGHNT and YYREEE (reference sequence). The sequences come from CD4+ T cells from peripheral blood mononuclear cells, collected before pregnancy. The chain recombines TRBV5-4 with TRBJ2-7; TRBD2 matches at 10 bases. This clonotype originated in a female donor with multiple sclerosis, enrolled in a pregnancy study. In DNA, the CDR3 is TGTGCCAGCACCGGGCCCCTAGCGGGAGAACACGAGCAGTACTTC. It encodes CASTGPLAGEHEQYF.